This T cell receptor beta chain was recorded in a study of cytomegalovirus exposure and HLA in healthy donors (dated 2017 in TCRdb). Looking at the study overall: An earlier analysis of several hundred of the donors reported about 250 Gb of sequence data and around 110 million unique TCR beta sequences from about 179 million T cells. Approximately 310 gigabases of sequencing data and approximately 84 million unique TCR sequences were included in an early release covering roughly 700 HLA-typed donors. Of the 300 to 500 genotyped donors, 80% to 90% were placed in the genetic ancestry cluster associated with self-reported Caucasian donors. The study aimed to test whether signatures of past pathogen exposure could be identified by cataloging public T cell receptors. The T cell repertoires of 666 subjects were profiled by immunosequencing and related to cytomegalovirus serostatus. In addition to the first cohort of roughly 700 subjects, a separate validation cohort of over 90 different subjects was used. To predict cytomegalovirus infection status, the study brought together high-throughput TCR immunosequencing, statistical association of individual TCRs with disease status, and machine learning. A later analysis re-analyzed previously published TCR beta repertoires from about 600 donors and added high-resolution HLA genotyping to study TCR occurrence patterns. The later analysis used no new phenotypic data to find candidate immune exposures, relying instead on TCR beta sequences and their occurrence across donors. An earlier analysis of about 620 of the donors applied high-throughput TCR beta sequencing to assess whether each TCR beta V gene segment acted as functional or pseudogenic. Donor age, sex, ethnicity and CMV serostatus were compiled together with the repertoire data. In a later genetic analysis, genome-wide SNP genotypes for about 65% of the 666 donors were used, and that subset was treated as a discovery cohort. All discovery cohort repertoires had been generated using a single sequencing platform. Class I and class II HLA loci were covered by the typing at four-digit resolution. The number of donors typed differed by locus, with about 629-630 for A, B, C, DRB1 and DQB1, roughly 520 for DQA1, about 610 for DPA1, and roughly 450 for DPB1. Because of strong linkage in the cohort, five DR-DQ haplotypes were treated as single units for association and clustering. On average, approximately 250,000 unique TCR beta nucleotide sequences were sequenced per donor among several hundred genotyped donors of the cohort, with around 19% of those sequences being non-productive.

The study at large found these results: According to a later analysis, TCR association rates differed among HLA loci, with DRB1 alleles showing the most associated TCRs and HLA-C alleles showing the fewest. While some public TCRs were present in many individuals, most TCR sequences turned up only very rarely across donors. Presence/absence analyses assumed roughly uniform sequencing depth across donors, an assumption that may not hold. A later genetic analysis reported fewer N-insertions in productive TCRs among donors in an Asian-associated ancestry cluster than the roughly 700-donor mean. A cluster of highly shared sequence variants was judged likely to represent a technical artifact of the sequencing pipeline. Three of the identified cytomegalovirus-associated TCR beta chains were confirmed in vitro to be specific for cytomegalovirus antigens. Most CMV-associated TCR beta chains appeared to be HLA-restricted in a later analysis, and the HLA associations seemed to be driven largely by CMV exposure. A further reported finding was that TCR beta sequences accurately predicted the HLA-A and HLA-B alleles for most subjects in the first cohort. This cohort had only TCR beta chains sequenced, and the lack of alpha or paired-chain data limited which features could be detected. An earlier analysis of approximately 540 of the donors showed that most TCR beta V segments appeared in productive rearrangements either about 90% or about 30% of the time, which broadly matched IMGT annotations. In a later genetic analysis, a missense DCLRE1C variant was associated with V-gene and J-gene trimming of TCR beta chains, and the association was replicated in an independent cohort. A later analysis found that HLA-associated TCR beta chains were more clonally expanded and had lower generation probabilities than equally common non-associated chains. For the cohort, immune exposure information was limited to CMV serostatus. At a false discovery rate of 0.05, a later analysis linked approximately 18,000 TCR beta sequences to specific HLA alleles. The classifier was reported to diagnose cytomegalovirus status with high specificity and sensitivity in both the original and validation cohorts. Strong co-occurrence of HLA alleles, especially DR and DQ, made assigning TCR associations to individual alleles difficult. Linkage disequilibrium might explain the correlated functional status among segregating V segments, but an unknown experimental factor could not be excluded. A total of 150 to 200 TCR beta chains were listed by the study as associated with cytomegalovirus. Because counts were too low, seventeen rarely observed V segments, including chromosome 9 orphons, were excluded from the earlier analysis of some 540 of the donors. A later analysis reported that several top co-occurrence clusters appeared linked to parvovirus B19, influenza, CMV and Epstein-Barr virus. The authors suggested that the approach could potentially be extended to other disease states and immunological phenotypes. HLA typing was unavailable for some donors at each locus, so association tests used only the typed subset.

The cohort comprised several hundred healthy bone marrow donors. At the time of sampling, all cohort members were nominally healthy, though unrecorded immune exposures were likely present. The donor tested CMV seronegative and was one of the 352 seronegative cohort members. A peripheral blood sample was provided by each donor, and peripheral blood mononuclear cells were used for TCR beta sequencing. The Qiagen DNeasy Blood Extraction Kit was used to extract genomic DNA from the blood cell samples. The library was built by means of the immunoSEQ multiplex PCR assay. For the multiplex PCR, a mixture combining 60 forward primers for TCR Vbeta segments and 13 reverse primers for TCR Jbeta segments was used. Amplification of the CDR3 region of rearranged TCR beta genes was performed with a multiplex PCR assay on genomic DNA. Amplified TCR beta libraries were sequenced as 87-base-pair reads on the Illumina HiSeq System. From the authors' description of their analysis: A later analysis counted approximately 84 million unique TCR beta chains across the 550 to 750 repertoires, and 9 million to 14 million of these chains were shared by at least two donors. A nearest-neighbor algorithm error-corrected the raw reads and collapsed the reads into unique sequences, merging closely related sequences to remove PCR and sequencing errors. V, D and J gene segments were assigned by aligning CDR3 sequences to IMGT reference sequences. For a sequence to be retained, at least a six-nucleotide match to both a V gene segment and a J gene segment was required. A rearrangement was called productive if the CDR3 had no stop codons and remained in frame with V and J, and every other rearrangement was called non-productive. Following IMGT convention, CDR3 was defined as the stretch from the second conserved V-encoded cysteine to the conserved J-encoded phenylalanine. The earlier analysis of about 590 of the donors excluded sequences that lacked an unambiguous match to a single V gene segment. In an earlier analysis of a few hundred of the donors, V segments were called functional above 56.7% productive rearrangements and were called segregating when the between-donor standard deviation exceeded 5%. To diagnose cytomegalovirus status from the catalog of TCR beta chain sequences, a statistical classification framework was built. In a later analysis, TCR nucleotide sequences were compared against IMGT/GENE-DB human TR gene sequences so that V and J genes could be assigned. Using the TCRdist pipeline, a later analysis assigned CDR3 sequences along with most-parsimonious VDJ recombination scenarios. In a later analysis, every TCR beta chain was defined by the combination of its CDR3 amino acid sequence and its V-gene family, and reads without a unique V-gene family were dropped. To address suspected cross-contamination and a sequencing artifact, a later analysis removed some 620 highly shared, low-generation-probability nucleotide sequences. In a later analysis, a clonal expansion index was calculated for each public chain from normalized within-repertoire ranks of inferred template counts. In a later analysis, generation probabilities were computed using a VDJ recombination model fitted to out-of-frame rearrangements, and the results were checked against IGoR. In a later analysis, hypergeometric tests were used to score TCR-TCR, TCR-HLA and TCR-CMV co-occurrence, with a repertoire-size bias correction applied to TCR pairs. In a later analysis, false discovery rates were estimated by permuting HLA or CMV assignments 20 times. A later analysis grouped co-occurring TCRs with DBSCAN, adding TCRdist sequence similarity when clustering within HLA-allele-positive subsets. Co-occurrence clustering excluded repertoires with fewer than 30,000 or more than 120,000 public chains, plus five with anomalous nucleotide sharing. TCRdb took this table from immuneACCESS and kept in-frame rearrangements with V and J called. Such tables lack part of the clones; where checked against another copy, unresolved V genes explain under half of the gap, and the rest is unexplained. That table gives V, J and clone size, and the DNA gave D and trimming. Across this sample there are over 150,000 clones, with about 80% seen only once. The biggest ten clones account for roughly 1.2% of the sample.

This clone was detected only a few times. There is no known antigen for this receptor. The record has no base qualities; no much larger clone is one base away. This sequence originates from a woman between 45 and 60 years old in good health and CMV-seronegative. The sequenced material came from PBMCs.

The CDR3 in this case is CATSRDPGLRFREQFF. The DNA sequence reads TGTGCCACCAGCAGAGATCCAGGGCTTCGGTTTCGTGAGCAGTTCTTC. Recombination connected TRBV15 to TRBJ2-1; TRBD1 is a possible D gene, resting on 5 matching bases. Trimming takes 0 bases from V and 9 bases from J, and the germline ends sit 18 bases apart. The germline V gene encodes CDR1 LNHNV and CDR2 YYDKDF (reference sequence). The CDR3 starts with the cysteine, ends with the phenylalanine, and has 16 residues. Only CDR3 DNA is held: 48 bases, read in frame from base 1.